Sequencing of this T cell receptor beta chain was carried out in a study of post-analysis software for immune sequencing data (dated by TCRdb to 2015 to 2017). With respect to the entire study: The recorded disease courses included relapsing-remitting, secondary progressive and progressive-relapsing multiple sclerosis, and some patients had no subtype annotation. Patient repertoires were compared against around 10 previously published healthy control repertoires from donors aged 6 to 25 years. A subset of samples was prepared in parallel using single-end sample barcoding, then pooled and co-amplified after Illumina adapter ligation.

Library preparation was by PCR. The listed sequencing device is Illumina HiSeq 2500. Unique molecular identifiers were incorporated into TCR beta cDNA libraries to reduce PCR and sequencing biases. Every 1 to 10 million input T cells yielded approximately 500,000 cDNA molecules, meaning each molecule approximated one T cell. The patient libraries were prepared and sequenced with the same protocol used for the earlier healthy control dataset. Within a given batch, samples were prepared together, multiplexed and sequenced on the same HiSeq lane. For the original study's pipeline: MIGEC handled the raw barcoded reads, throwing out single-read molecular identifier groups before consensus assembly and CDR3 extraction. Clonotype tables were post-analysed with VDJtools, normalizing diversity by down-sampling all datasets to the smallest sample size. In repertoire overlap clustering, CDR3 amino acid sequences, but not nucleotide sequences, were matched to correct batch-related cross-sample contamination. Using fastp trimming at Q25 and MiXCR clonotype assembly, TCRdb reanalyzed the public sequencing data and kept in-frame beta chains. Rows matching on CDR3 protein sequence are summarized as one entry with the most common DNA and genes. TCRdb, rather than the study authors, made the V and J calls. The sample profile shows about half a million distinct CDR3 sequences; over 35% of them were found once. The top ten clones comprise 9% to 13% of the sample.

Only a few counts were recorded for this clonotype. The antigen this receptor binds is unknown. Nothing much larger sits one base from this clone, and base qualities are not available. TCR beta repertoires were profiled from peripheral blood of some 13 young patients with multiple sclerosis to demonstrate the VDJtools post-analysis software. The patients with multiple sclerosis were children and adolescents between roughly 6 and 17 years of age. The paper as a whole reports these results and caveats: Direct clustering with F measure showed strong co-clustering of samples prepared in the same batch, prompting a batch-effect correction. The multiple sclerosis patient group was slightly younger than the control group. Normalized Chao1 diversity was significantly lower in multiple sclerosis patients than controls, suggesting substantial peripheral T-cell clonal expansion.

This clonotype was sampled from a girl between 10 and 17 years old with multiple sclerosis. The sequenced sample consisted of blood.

This receptor carries the CDR3 CSVAASGPYNEQYF. The bases read TGCAGCGTTGCGGCTAGCGGTCCTTACAATGAGCAGTACTTC. The V gene is TRBV29-1 and the J gene is TRBJ2-5; TRBD2 fits 7 bases in the junction. For CDR1 and CDR2, the germline V gene lists SQVTM and ANQGSEA. Trimming removed 4 bases from V and 11 bases from J; the gene matches leave 16 bases unexplained. There are 14 amino acids in the CDR3, from cysteine to phenylalanine inclusive. Only CDR3 DNA remains: 42 bases, in frame from the first base.